Listed below are T cell receptor beta chains from one sample, sequenced in a study of T cell changes during pregnancy in multiple sclerosis. TCRdb's table, derived via immunoSEQ multiplex PCR, lists solely in-frame clones and lacks some. This sample has about 44,000 clones, with 88% found just once. Here the sequenced sample was CD8+ T cells from peripheral blood mononuclear cells, taken after pregnancy. These receptors all come from a female donor in good health, enrolled as a control in a pregnancy study. Each CDR3 is given with its conserved first and last residue. The D gene is left open where the match is weak. Clone size, where shown, is once, few, many, or a class for clones that have expanded.

cdr3_nt cdr3_aa cdr3_length d_call j_call clone_size v_call
TGTGCCAGCGACGCGGGGGAGCGAGGCACAGATACGCAGTATTTT CASDAGERGTDTQYF 15 TRBD2 TRBJ2-3 . TRBV2
TGTGCCAGCAGCTTCGGGACAGGCATTTCACCCCTCCACTTT CASSFGTGISPLHF 14 TRBD1 TRBJ1-6 few TRBV5-6
TGTGCCAGCAGCAATCCCAGGGGAGTAGAGGGCACAGATACGCAGTATTTT CASSNPRGVEGTDTQYF 17 . TRBJ2-3 once TRBV7-3
TGTGCCACCAGCAGAGATAAGACTAGCTCTGAAGCTTTCTTT CATSRDKTSSEAFF 14 . TRBJ1-1 . TRBV15
TGCGCCAGCAGCCAGATATACAGGGGGCTCTATGGCTACACCTTC CASSQIYRGLYGYTF 15 TRBD1 TRBJ1-2 . TRBV4-3
TGTGCCAGCAGTACAACGCGGGGTAACTATGGCTACACCTTC CASSTTRGNYGYTF 14 . TRBJ1-2 . TRBV2
TGTGCCAGCAGCGTAGCCAGGGGGTCTGAGCAGTACTTC CASSVARGSEQYF 13 TRBD1 TRBJ2-7 . TRBV9
TGCAGCGTCGGGGAGCCCGGGAATGAGCAGTTCTTC CSVGEPGNEQFF 12 . TRBJ2-1 . TRBV29-1
TGTGCCAGCAGTTACAGGGGAACTAGAGAAAAACTGTTTTTT CASSYRGTREKLFF 14 TRBD1 TRBJ1-4 . TRBV28
TGTGCCAGTAGTGCCCTAGCGGGGGGGTCAGATACGCAGTATTTT CASSALAGGSDTQYF 15 TRBD2 TRBJ2-3 . TRBV19
TGTGCCATCAGTGAGTCAGAGAACTATGGCTACACCTTC CAISESENYGYTF 13 . TRBJ1-2 . TRBV10-3
TGTGCCAGCCTCCCCGGGACAGAGTTGAACGAGCAGTACTTC CASLPGTELNEQYF 14 TRBD1 TRBJ2-7 . TRBV6-4
TGCGCCAGCAGCCGTAGCGGGGGTGAGCAGTTCTTC CASSRSGGEQFF 12 TRBD2 TRBJ2-1 . TRBV5-1
TGTGCCAGCAGCCCCTCGGTTGGGACAGGGGACCCCAACACTGAAGCTTTCTTT CASSPSVGTGDPNTEAFF 18 TRBD1 TRBJ1-1 . TRBV14
TGTGCCAGCAGCTTAATCTCCGGTACTAACTATGGCTACACCTTC CASSLISGTNYGYTF 15 . TRBJ1-2 . TRBV7-8
TGTGCCAGCAGCGTAGATGGACAGTCGTACACTGAAGCTTTCTTT CASSVDGQSYTEAFF 15 . TRBJ1-1 . TRBV9
TGTGCCAGCAGCCAAGATCCCGGGGGGTACACTGAAGCTTTCTTT CASSQDPGGYTEAFF 15 . TRBJ1-1 . TRBV14
TGTGCCAGCTCACCAGGGCAGGGCCACTCCTACAATGAGCAGTTCTTC CASSPGQGHSYNEQFF 16 . TRBJ2-1 . TRBV18
TGTGCCAGCAGTCAGGGAAGGTTCTACGAGCAGTACTTC CASSQGRFYEQYF 13 . TRBJ2-7 . TRBV27
TGTGCCAGCAGCCCCAGAGAGGGAAGTGGGCTCGCTTTCTTT CASSPREGSGLAFF 14 . TRBJ1-1 . TRBV7-9
TGTGCCAGCAGTCCCGTTGACGGGGCAGGGGAAAATCAGCCCCAGCATTTT CASSPVDGAGENQPQHF 17 . TRBJ1-5 . TRBV28
TGTGCCAGCAGCCAAGATCTGGGGGGGGGCCCCTACGAGCAGTACTTC CASSQDLGGGPYEQYF 16 . TRBJ2-7 . TRBV4-2
TGTGCCAGCAGTGCTCGGACAGGGAAACTAGCCAAAAACATTCAGTACTTC CASSARTGKLAKNIQYF 17 TRBD1 TRBJ2-4 . TRBV28
TGCGCCAGCAGCCAGGCCGAGGACACTGAAGCTTTCTTT CASSQAEDTEAFF 13 . TRBJ1-1 . TRBV4-1
TGTGCCAGTAGTATAGTCGGGGGGGGCCACAATGAGCAGTTCTTC CASSIVGGGHNEQFF 15 TRBD2 TRBJ2-1 . TRBV19
TGTGCCAGCAGGGGGCCGGAACAGGGCAGTTGGGTCTATGGCTACACCTTC CASRGPEQGSWVYGYTF 17 . TRBJ1-2 many TRBV2
TGTGCCAGTAGTTGGACGGACAGGGACCGATACACTGAAGCTTTCTTT CASSWTDRDRYTEAFF 16 TRBD1 TRBJ1-1 . TRBV19
TGTGCCAGCAGTTTGCCCCAGGGGCTCCCCCAGCATTTT CASSLPQGLPQHF 13 . TRBJ1-5 . TRBV28
TGCGCCAGCAGCCAAGAGGGGGCCTCCTACAATGAGCAGTTCTTC CASSQEGASYNEQFF 15 . TRBJ2-1 . TRBV4-1
TGCGCCAGCAGCCAAGATCACTACGAGGGAAACACCATATATTTT CASSQDHYEGNTIYF 15 . TRBJ1-3 . TRBV4-1
TGTGCCAGCAGTGATCGGGGGTACGAGCAGTACTTC CASSDRGYEQYF 12 . TRBJ2-7 . TRBV6-1
TGTGCCGGGCAAAAAGATAGCAATCAGCCCCAGCATTTT CAGQKDSNQPQHF 13 . TRBJ1-5 . TRBV7-9
TGTGCCAGCAGCCGCCGCCGGGAGCAGTTCTTC CASSRRREQFF 11 . TRBJ2-1 . TRBV14
TGTGCTAGTGGACAGGGGGTTGGCAATCAGCCCCAGCATTTT CASGQGVGNQPQHF 14 TRBD1 TRBJ1-5 . TRBV12-5
TGTGCCAGCAGCCCAGCCGGGACACCTCCTTACGAGCAGTACTTC CASSPAGTPPYEQYF 15 . TRBJ2-7 . TRBV6-5
TGTGCCAGCAGCTTAAATGTCGGGGGGGCCCGAACCGGGGAGCTGTTTTTT CASSLNVGGARTGELFF 17 TRBD2 TRBJ2-2 . TRBV7-3
TGTGCCAGCAGCTTAAACGGGGTTGGTAATTCACCCCTCCACTTT CASSLNGVGNSPLHF 15 . TRBJ1-6 . TRBV7-6
TGTGCCAGCGGCGGAACAGGGGGCGCCGACAATGAGCAGTTCTTC CASGGTGGADNEQFF 15 TRBD1 TRBJ2-1 . TRBV2
TGCGCCAGCAGCCAACGACAGGGGCAGAGGGAGACCCAGTACTTC CASSQRQGQRETQYF 15 TRBD1 TRBJ2-5 . TRBV4-3
TGTGCCACCAGCAACCTACTAGCGGAGGGCTCCTACGAGCAGTACTTC CATSNLLAEGSYEQYF 16 TRBD2 TRBJ2-7 . TRBV15
TGTGCCAGCAGTGACACGGCGGGGGGAACAGATACGCAGTATTTT CASSDTAGGTDTQYF 15 TRBD2 TRBJ2-3 . TRBV6-4
TGTGCCAGCAGCGTACCACTGGAAGCGGGGGACACCGGGGAGCTGTTTTTT CASSVPLEAGDTGELFF 17 TRBD2 TRBJ2-2 once TRBV9
TGTGCCAGCAGCACCTCGGACAGGAGGAATCAGCCCCAGCATTTT CASSTSDRRNQPQHF 15 TRBD1 TRBJ1-5 . TRBV5-5
TGTGCCTGGAGTGTACTTGATGAAAAACTGTTTTTT CAWSVLDEKLFF 12 . TRBJ1-4 . TRBV30
TGCGCCAGCAGCCAAGAAAAAGGGGGAACGTATGGCTACACCTTC CASSQEKGGTYGYTF 15 . TRBJ1-2 . TRBV4-3
TGCGCCAGCAGCGAAGGGCTCGAGCAGTACTTC CASSEGLEQYF 11 . TRBJ2-7 . TRBV4-1
TGCGCCAGCAGCTTGGCGGGGGGCCGGATCGGAGACACTGAAGCTTTCTTT CASSLAGGRIGDTEAFF 17 . TRBJ1-1 . TRBV5-1
TGTGCCAGCCCGCTTGAGAGGCACCAACAAGAGACCCAGTACTTC CASPLERHQQETQYF 15 . TRBJ2-5 once TRBV21-1
TGTGCCAGCAGCTACCGGACAGGGGATAATGAAAAACTGTTTTTT CASSYRTGDNEKLFF 15 TRBD1 TRBJ1-4 . TRBV5-4
TGTGCCAGCGGAGCGGGGGGCGGTCCCGAGCAGTACTTC CASGAGGGPEQYF 13 TRBD2 TRBJ2-7 . TRBV6-1
TGCGCCAGCAGCCCCATTGGGGCGGATCTCTATGGCTACACCTTC CASSPIGADLYGYTF 15 . TRBJ1-2 . TRBV5-1
TGTGCCTGGAGTGGTAGCGGGGGGGCCTCAGATACGCAGTATTTT CAWSGSGGASDTQYF 15 TRBD2 TRBJ2-3 . TRBV30
TGTGCCAGCAGCTTGGATAGAATCGACTACGAGCAGTACTTC CASSLDRIDYEQYF 14 . TRBJ2-7 . TRBV5-4
TGTGCCAGTACGGGAGGGGTCTACAATGAGCAGTTCTTC CASTGGVYNEQFF 13 TRBD2 TRBJ2-1 . TRBV27
TGTGCCAGCAGCCATCCTAAAGAGGCAGATACGCAGTATTTT CASSHPKEADTQYF 14 . TRBJ2-3 . TRBV7-9
TGTGCCAGCAGCCTAGGACAGGGGGCATACGAGCAGTACTTC CASSLGQGAYEQYF 14 TRBD1 TRBJ2-7 . TRBV9
TGTGCCAGTAGAGGCCCGAGGGATGAAAAACTGTTTTTT CASRGPRDEKLFF 13 . TRBJ1-4 once TRBV6-5
TGTGCCAGCAGGTTACAGGGGTCCTACAATGAGCAGTTCTTC CASRLQGSYNEQFF 14 TRBD1 TRBJ2-1 once TRBV14
TGTGCCAGCTCACCTTCCGTCTATAATTCACCCCTCCACTTT CASSPSVYNSPLHF 14 . TRBJ1-6 . TRBV18
TGTGCCAGTAGTTCCTTTGTCTCAGGGGGCACTGAAGCTTTCTTT CASSSFVSGGTEAFF 15 TRBD1 TRBJ1-1 . TRBV19